This T cell receptor (beta chain) stems from a study of cytomegalovirus exposure and HLA in healthy donors. The PCR had 60 Vbeta and 13 Jbeta primers. Original processing notes: Later, tens of millions of unique TCR beta chains were counted in an analysis, and roughly 11 million of them were shared. Using immunoSEQ multiplex PCR, the repertoire was profiled, and TCRdb retains in-frame clones only, with some absent. V and J calls and clone size follow that table, whereas D and trimming were derived from the DNA. The sample lists 95,000 or so clones, approximately 77% occurring once. Trimming cost V 7 bases and J 4 bases, with 10 bases left between them. The germline CDR1 and CDR2 sequences are DFQATT and SNEGSKA (reference sequence). The length of the CDR3 is 11 residues.

The sequenced sample was PBMCs. The source is a woman in her thirties or forties in good health and CMV-seronegative. The chain joins TRBV20-1 to TRBJ1-1; TRBD1 is a possible D gene (5 bases). The CDR3 reads CSVGGGTEAFF. CDR3 sequence (DNA): TGCAGTGTTGGGGGAGGCACTGAAGCTTTCTTT.